This T cell receptor beta chain was sequenced during a study of tumor-infiltrating lymphocytes in primary liver carcinoma. Study details: Roughly 3.65 to 7.5 million productive TCRbeta reads came from each sample, comparable across tissue types.

On this clonotype itself: Its target is not known.

The CDR3 length is 18 residues. Trimming at V came to 7 bases and at J to 6 bases, leaving 21 bases not matched to a gene. Without any cell sorting, roughly 18-30 mg of bulk tissue yielded co-extracted RNA and DNA. Each individual tumor supplied samples from five separate regions. Findings and limits, study-wide: Among the pair types, tumor region pairs showed more overlap than tumor-adjacent and tumor-blood pairs.

TCR beta cDNA was made from approximately 500 ng total RNA with a constant-region primer. Researchers made the TCR beta libraries by running three nested multiplex PCR rounds with slightly modified ARM-PCR. The first two PCR rounds used TRBV1-TRBV30 primers with a Cbeta primer, about 9 cycles each. Each CDR3 protein is one row after TCRdb ran MiXCR on the multiplex PCR reads. This table holds 55,000 to 70,000 distinct CDR3 sequences, approximately 70% found once. The sequence was collected from a man in his forties or fifties with primary liver carcinoma and hepatitis B virus infection. V is TRBV12-3 or TRBV12-4 and J is TRBJ2-1; TRBD2 matches at 7 bases. Sequencing was performed on liver tumor tissue from sampling region 2. Subset noted: tumor region T2, inferior pole. The DNA of the CDR3 is TGTGCCAGCAATTTCCCCAGTCTCGCGGGAGAGGAGGGCAATGAGCAGTTCTTC. It translates to CASNFPSLAGEEGNEQFF.